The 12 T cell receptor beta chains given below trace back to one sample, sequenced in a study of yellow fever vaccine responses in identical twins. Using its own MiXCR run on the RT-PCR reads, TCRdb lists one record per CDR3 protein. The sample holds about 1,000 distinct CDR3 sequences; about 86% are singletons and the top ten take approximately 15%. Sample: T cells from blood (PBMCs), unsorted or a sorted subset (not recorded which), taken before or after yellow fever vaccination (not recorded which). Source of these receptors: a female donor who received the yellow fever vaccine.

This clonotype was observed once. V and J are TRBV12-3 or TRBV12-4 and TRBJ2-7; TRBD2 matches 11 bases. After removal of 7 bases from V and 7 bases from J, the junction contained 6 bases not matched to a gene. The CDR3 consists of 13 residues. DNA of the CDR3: TGTGCCAGCACCTCACTAGCGGGAGTTGAGCAGTACTTC. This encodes CASTSLAGVEQYF.

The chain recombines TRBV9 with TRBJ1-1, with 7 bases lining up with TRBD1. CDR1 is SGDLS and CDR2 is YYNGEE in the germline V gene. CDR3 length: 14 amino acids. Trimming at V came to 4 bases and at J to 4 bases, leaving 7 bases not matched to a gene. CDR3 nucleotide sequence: TGTGCCAGCAGCATCTCTACAGGGGCCACTGAAGCTTTCTTT. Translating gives CASSISTGATEAFF.

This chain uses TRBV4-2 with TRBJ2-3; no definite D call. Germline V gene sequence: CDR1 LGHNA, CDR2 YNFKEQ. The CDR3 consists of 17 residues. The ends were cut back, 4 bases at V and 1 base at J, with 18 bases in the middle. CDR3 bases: TGTGCCAGCAGCCCCCCCCCAGTCGGGCCTCGCACAGATACGCAGTATTTT. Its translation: CASSPPPVGPRTDTQYF.

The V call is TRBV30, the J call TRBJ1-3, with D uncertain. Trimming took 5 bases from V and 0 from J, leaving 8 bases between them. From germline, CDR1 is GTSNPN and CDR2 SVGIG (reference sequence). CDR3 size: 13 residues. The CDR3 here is CAWPTNSGNTIYF. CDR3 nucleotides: TGTGCCTGGCCCACCAACTCTGGAAACACCATATATTTT.

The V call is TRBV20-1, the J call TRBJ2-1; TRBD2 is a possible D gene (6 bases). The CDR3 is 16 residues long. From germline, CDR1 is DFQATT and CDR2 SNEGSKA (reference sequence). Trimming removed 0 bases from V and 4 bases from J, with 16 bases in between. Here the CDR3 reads CSAREPTGSRYNEQFF. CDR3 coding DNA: TGCAGTGCTAGAGAACCCACCGGGAGTCGGTACAATGAGCAGTTCTTC.

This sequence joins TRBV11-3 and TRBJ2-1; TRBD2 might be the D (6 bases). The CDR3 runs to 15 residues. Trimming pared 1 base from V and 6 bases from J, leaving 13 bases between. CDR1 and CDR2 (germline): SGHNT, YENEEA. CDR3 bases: TGTGCCAGCAGCTTAGGGGGCGGGAAGGGCAATGAGCAGTTCTTC. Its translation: CASSLGGGKGNEQFF.

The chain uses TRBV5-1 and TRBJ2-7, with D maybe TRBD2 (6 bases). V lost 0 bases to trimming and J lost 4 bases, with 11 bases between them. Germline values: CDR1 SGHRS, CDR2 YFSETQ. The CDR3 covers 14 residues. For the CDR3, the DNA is TGCGCCAGCAGCTTGGGGCGGGACTCTTACGAGCAGTACGTC. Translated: CASSLGRDSYEQYV.

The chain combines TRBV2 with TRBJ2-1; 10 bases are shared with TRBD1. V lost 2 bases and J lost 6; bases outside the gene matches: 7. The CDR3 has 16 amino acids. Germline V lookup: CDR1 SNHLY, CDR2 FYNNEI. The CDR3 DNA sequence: TGTGCCAGCAGTGAATGGGGACAGGGGTCAAGCAATGAGCAGTTCTTC. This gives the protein CASSEWGQGSSNEQFF.

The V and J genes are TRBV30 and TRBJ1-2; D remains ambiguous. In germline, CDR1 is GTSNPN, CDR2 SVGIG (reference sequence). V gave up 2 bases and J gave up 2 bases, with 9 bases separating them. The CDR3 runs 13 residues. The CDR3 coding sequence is TGTGCCTGGAGTTCGGCGGCAAACTATGGCTACACCTTC. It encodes CAWSSAANYGYTF. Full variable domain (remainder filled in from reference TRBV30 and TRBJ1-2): SQTIHQWPATLVQPVGSPLSLECTVEGTSNPNLYWYRQAAGRGLQLLFYSVGIGQISSEVPQNLSASRPQDRQFILSSKKLLLSDSGFYLCAWSSAANYGYTFGSGTRLTVV.

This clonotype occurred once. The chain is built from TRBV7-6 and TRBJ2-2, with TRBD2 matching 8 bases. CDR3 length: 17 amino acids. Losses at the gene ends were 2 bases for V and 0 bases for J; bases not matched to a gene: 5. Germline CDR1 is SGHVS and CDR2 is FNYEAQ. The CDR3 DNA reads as TGTGCCAGCAGCTTAATGGGTAGCGGGGCGAACACCGGGGAGCTGTTTTTT. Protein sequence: CASSLMGSGANTGELFF.

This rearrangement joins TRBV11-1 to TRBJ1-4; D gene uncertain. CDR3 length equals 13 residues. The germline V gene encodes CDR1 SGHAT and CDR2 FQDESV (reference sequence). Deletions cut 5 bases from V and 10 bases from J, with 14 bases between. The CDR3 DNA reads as TGTGCCAGCAGCGAAGGCCCTAGGGCAAAACTGTTTTTT. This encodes CASSEGPRAKLFF.

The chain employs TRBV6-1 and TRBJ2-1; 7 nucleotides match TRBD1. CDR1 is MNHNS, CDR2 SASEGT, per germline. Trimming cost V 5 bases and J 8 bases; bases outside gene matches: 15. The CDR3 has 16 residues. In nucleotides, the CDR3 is TGTGCCAGCAGTCTTGGACAGGCGAGGATAATGGATGAGCAGTTCTTC. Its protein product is CASSLGQARIMDEQFF.